The rows below give T cell receptor beta chains drawn from one sample of a study of blood T cells in healthy people across ages. MiXCR, applied by TCRdb to the 5' RACE reads, yields one record per CDR3 protein. The sample shows some 1 million distinct CDR3 sequences, around 43% of them seen only once. Specimen: blood. Receptors originate from a woman aged 55-70 years in good health. Both conserved end residues are part of each CDR3. D genes are given only for firm matches. A row's size may be missing; if present it is once, few, many or a size class.

v_gene,abundance,d_gene,j_gene,CDR3aa,CDR3nt
TRBV7-8,NA,NA,TRBJ2-5,CASQGGGAQETQYF,TGTGCCAGCCAAGGGGGGGGGGCACAAGAGACCCAGTACTTC
TRBV29-1,NA,NA,TRBJ1-2,CSVEPRAPDGYGYTF,TGCAGCGTTGAACCAAGGGCACCAGATGGCTATGGCTACACCTTC
TRBV20-1,few,TRBD1,TRBJ1-4,CSARTGTGVEKLFF,TGCAGTGCTCGTACCGGGACAGGGGTTGAAAAACTGTTTTTT
TRBV20-1,few,TRBD2,TRBJ2-3,CSANPGTRADTQYF,TGCAGTGCTAATCCCGGGACTAGAGCAGATACGCAGTATTTT
TRBV2,NA,NA,TRBJ2-7,CAIQGGISYKQYF,TGTGCCATACAGGGTGGGATCTCCTACAAGCAGTACTTC
TRBV20-1,NA,TRBD1,TRBJ2-1,CSARDFRTGPYEQFF,TGCAGTGCTAGAGATTTCAGGACAGGCCCCTACGAGCAGTTCTTC
TRBV10-3,few,NA,TRBJ2-7,CASRRDISYEQYF,TGTGCCTCAAGGCGGGACATATCCTACGAGCAGTACTTC
TRBV10-3,NA,NA,TRBJ1-2,CAIMGEEDRRYGYTF,TGTGCCATCATGGGAGAGGAGGACAGACGCTATGGCTACACCTTC
TRBV20-1,once,TRBD2,TRBJ2-1,CSAETSGSSTYNEQFF,TGCAGTGCTGAGACTAGCGGGAGCTCGACCTACAATGAGCAGTTCTTC
TRBV4-2,NA,NA,TRBJ1-6,CAGSQVPGTALNSPLHF,TGTGCCGGCAGCCAAGTGCCCGGGACTGCGCTTAATTCACCCCTCCACTTT
TRBV6-5,few,NA,TRBJ1-4,CASSYLRAPPNEKLFF,TGTGCCAGCAGTTACCTCCGGGCGCCACCCAATGAAAAACTGTTTTTT
TRBV7-9,few,NA,TRBJ2-7,CASSKDLYEQYF,TGTGCCAGCAGCAAGGACTTATACGAGCAGTACTTC
TRBV5-6,NA,NA,TRBJ1-2,CASSLAPRGGYTF,TGTGCCAGCAGCTTGGCCCCTAGGGGTGGCTACACCTTC
TRBV29-1,NA,TRBD1,TRBJ2-7,CSVEGMGTGNYEQYF,TGCAGCGTTGAAGGTATGGGGACAGGGAACTACGAGCAGTACTTC
TRBV29-1,NA,TRBD2,TRBJ2-1,CSVKGLAGNNEQFF,TGCAGCGTGAAGGGACTAGCGGGAAACAATGAGCAGTTCTTC
TRBV2,NA,TRBD2,TRBJ2-5,CASSASSGSKNEQYF,TGTGCCAGCAGTGCCTCTAGCGGGAGCAAGAATGAGCAGTACTTC
TRBV10-3,few,NA,TRBJ2-3,CAISESADTQYF,TGTGCCATCAGTGAGTCTGCGGATACGCAGTATTTT
TRBV28,NA,NA,TRBJ2-7,CASRDLGLPGPYEQYF,TGTGCCAGCAGGGACCTCGGCCTTCCGGGGCCCTACGAGCAGTACTTC
TRBV5-1,NA,TRBD2,TRBJ2-1,CASSRTSGSRDEQFF,TGCGCCAGCAGCAGGACTAGCGGGAGTCGGGATGAGCAGTTCTTC
TRBV5-1,NA,TRBD2,TRBJ2-3,CASSLLTSGTDTQYF,TGCGCCAGCAGCTTGTTGACTAGCGGTACAGATACGCAGTATTTT
TRBV7-9,NA,TRBD2,TRBJ2-3,CACKRESRTDTQYF,TGTGCCTGCAAGCGGGAGAGCCGCACAGATACGCAGTATTTT
TRBV27,NA,NA,TRBJ2-1,CASSVSSGDWAYNEQFF,TGTGCCAGCAGTGTATCCTCTGGGGACTGGGCCTACAATGAGCAGTTCTTC
TRBV2,once,NA,TRBJ2-7,CASSERREGTRIRTYEQYF,TGTGCCAGCAGTGAAAGAAGGGAAGGGACGCGGATACGGACCTACGAGCAGTACTTC
TRBV20-1,NA,NA,TRBJ2-5,CSATSDLQVGTQYF,TGCAGTGCCACGAGCGATCTACAGGTCGGGACCCAGTACTTC
TRBV6-5,NA,TRBD2,TRBJ2-3,CASSYILAGTDTQYF,TGTGCCAGCAGTTACATCCTAGCGGGCACAGATACGCAGTATTTT
TRBV12-3/TRBV12-4,NA,NA,TRBJ2-2,CASRSDTGELFF,TGTGCCAGCAGGTCGGACACCGGGGAGCTGTTTTTT
TRBV29-1,NA,TRBD2,TRBJ2-5,CSVLSLAGGRTYNEQYF,TGCAGCGTTTTGAGCCTAGCGGGAGGTCGCACCTACAATGAGCAGTACTTC
TRBV29-1,few,NA,TRBJ2-5,CSGAATSGAQYF,TGCAGCGGGGCGGCGACATCGGGGGCCCAGTACTTC
TRBV7-2,NA,NA,TRBJ2-3,CASSENQGFTDTQYF,TGTGCCAGCAGCGAAAACCAGGGATTCACAGATACGCAGTATTTT
TRBV27,NA,TRBD1,TRBJ2-5,CASGQGAGETQYF,TGTGCCAGCGGACAGGGGGCCGGAGAGACCCAGTACTTC
TRBV11-3,NA,TRBD1,TRBJ2-1,CASSGQGANERFF,TGTGCCAGCAGCGGACAGGGGGCGAATGAGCGGTTCTTC
TRBV27,NA,NA,TRBJ1-5,CASSLGRAQPQHF,TGTGCCAGCAGTTTGGGTAGGGCTCAGCCCCAGCATTTT
TRBV7-9,once,NA,TRBJ2-3,CAGSVRGVPTDTQYF,TGTGCCGGCAGCGTCAGGGGTGTCCCCACAGATACGCAGTATTTT
TRBV3-1,NA,TRBD2,TRBJ2-1,CASSQDWGSGSRSEQFF,TGTGCCAGCAGCCAAGATTGGGGTAGCGGGAGTAGGAGTGAGCAGTTCTTC
TRBV7-8,few,TRBD2,TRBJ2-1,CASSLLAGGNEQFF,TGTGCCAGCAGCTTACTAGCGGGAGGCAATGAGCAGTTCTTC
TRBV10-3,NA,NA,TRBJ2-1,CAITTQNEQFF,TGTGCCATCACGACTCAGAATGAGCAGTTCTTC